The following is a TCR beta chain sequence with its context. Its antigen is unknown. Libraries were prepared by immunoSEQ multiplex PCR; TCRdb keeps only in-frame clonotypes and omits some of them. The sample contains roughly 50,000 clones, more than 75% of which appear only once. This entry is derived from a study of vaccination effects on CD4 cells after COVID-19. Study-wide points: Clonal contraction was marked in infection- and vaccine-induced clones late after vaccination.

Per germline, CDR1 ENHRY and CDR2 SYGVKD. This CDR3 contains 14 residues. Trimming took off 0 bases at V and 3 bases at J, with 6 bases between the two ends. After expansion with viral peptide pools in the ViraFEST assay, antigen-specific CD4+ T cells were sequenced. Isolating CD4+ T cells followed approximately 11 days of culture. Absence of prior SARS-CoV-2 infection characterized the vaccine recipients, who showed negative nucleocapsid antibodies. The authors exchanged half the medium for IL-2 medium on days 3 and 7. The sequencing used CD4+ T cells from PBMCs cultured with HCoV-OC43 spike peptides, collected before COVID-19 vaccination. Subset indicated: HCoV-OC43 spike overlapping peptide pool stimulation. The V and J genes are TRBV10-3 and TRBJ2-1; D not resolved. The clonotype comes from a human donor who received a COVID-19 vaccine. CDR3 in DNA: TGTGCCATCAGTGAGTCGCCAGTCTACAATGAGCAGTTCTTC. Translated: CAISESPVYNEQFF.